These T cell receptor beta chains were read from a single sample in a study of OX40 agonist ivuxolimab in advanced cancers. Repertoires were generated with immunoSEQ multiplex PCR, while TCRdb's copy carries only in-frame clones and drops some. This repertoire shows around 81,000 clones, approximately 90% found once; its top ten account for over 0.75%. Sequenced material: CD4+ or CD8+ T cells sorted from blood, taken in a trial of the OX40 agonist ivuxolimab. The origin of the receptors is an adult with an advanced solid tumor such as melanoma, head and neck, liver or kidney cancer. CDR3s include the opening cysteine and the closing phenylalanine or tryptophan. D genes are given only for firm matches. For some rows the clone size is stated as once, few or many, or as a class when expanded; others skip it.

>TRBV2|TRBJ2-1|NA|NA
CASTAVAVYNEQFF
TGTGCCAGCACAGCAGTAGCAGTTTACAATGAGCAGTTCTTC
>TRBV7-2|TRBJ1-2|NA|TRBD1
CASSSLQGQNYGYTF
TGTGCCAGCAGCTCCCTTCAGGGACAGAACTATGGCTACACCTTC
>TRBV5-4|TRBJ2-7|NA|TRBD2
CASSRLAGKYEQYF
TGTGCCAGCAGCCGACTAGCGGGAAAATACGAGCAGTACTTC
>TRBV6-5|TRBJ2-7|NA|NA
CASSYLGAARNEQYF
TGTGCCAGCAGTTACCTTGGGGCAGCTAGAAACGAGCAGTACTTC
>TRBV19|TRBJ1-2|NA|TRBD1
CASSTTGGVNYGYTF
TGTGCCAGTAGTACGACAGGGGGAGTTAACTATGGCTACACCTTC
>TRBV27|TRBJ1-2|NA|TRBD1
CASSQDRANYGYTF
TGTGCCAGCAGCCAGGACAGGGCTAACTATGGCTACACCTTC
>TRBV7-2|TRBJ1-5|NA|TRBD1
CASSSVTYTGGGPQHF
TGTGCCAGCAGCTCGGTTACTTATACAGGGGGAGGCCCCCAGCATTTT
>TRBV6-5|TRBJ2-7|NA|NA
CASRGDLRYEQYF
TGTGCCAGCAGGGGGGACTTGCGTTACGAGCAGTACTTC
>TRBV7-8|TRBJ2-7|NA|NA
CASSLVFGEQYF
TGTGCCAGCAGCTTAGTTTTTGGCGAGCAGTACTTC
>TRBV4-1|TRBJ2-7|NA|TRBD2
CASSQNLGTSGRPSYEQYF
TGCGCCAGCAGCCAAAATCTCGGGACTAGCGGGAGGCCCTCCTACGAGCAGTACTTC
>TRBV14|TRBJ2-7|NA|TRBD2
CASSYTLGLEGEQYF
TGTGCCAGCAGCTACACCTTGGGACTAGAAGGCGAGCAGTACTTC
>TRBV7-2|TRBJ2-3|NA|TRBD2
CASSLASGSVADTQYF
TGTGCCAGCAGCTTAGCGAGCGGGAGTGTCGCAGATACGCAGTATTTT
>TRBV9|TRBJ2-2|NA|NA
CASSPSSWGSSTGELFF
TGTGCCAGCAGCCCCTCCTCATGGGGTTCGAGCACCGGGGAGCTGTTTTTT
>TRBV30|TRBJ2-7|NA|TRBD1
CASDRGPGEQYF
TGTGCCTCTGACAGGGGGCCGGGCGAGCAGTACTTC
>TRBV7-2|TRBJ1-5|NA|NA
CASTQVGQPQHF
TGTGCCAGCACCCAAGTGGGACAGCCCCAGCATTTT
>TRBV28|TRBJ2-6|NA|NA
CASSSGGSGANVLTF
TGTGCCAGCAGCTCAGGGGGGTCCGGGGCCAACGTCCTGACTTTC
>TRBV7-8|TRBJ2-5|NA|NA
CASSWTVQETQYF
TGTGCCAGCAGCTGGACAGTACAAGAGACCCAGTACTTC
>TRBV7-9|TRBJ2-1|NA|NA
CASSLDTRQFF
TGTGCCAGCAGCTTGGACACGCGGCAGTTCTTC
>TRBV28|TRBJ2-7|NA|NA
CASTLPGGGPSSYEQYF
TGTGCCAGCACCCTCCCAGGGGGAGGGCCTTCCTCCTACGAGCAGTACTTC
>TRBV28|TRBJ1-4|NA|NA
CATTGRNEKLFF
TGTGCCACCACAGGGAGGAATGAAAAACTGTTTTTT
>TRBV19|TRBJ2-7|NA|TRBD2
CASSSPGTSYYEQYF
TGTGCCAGTAGTTCCCCCGGGACTAGCTATTACGAGCAGTACTTC
>TRBV6-1|TRBJ2-3|NA|TRBD2
CASSDIAGVVTDTQYF
TGTGCCAGCAGTGATATAGCGGGAGTGGTTACAGATACGCAGTATTTT
>TRBV5-1|TRBJ2-7|few|TRBD1
CASSLEGGFYEQYF
TGCGCCAGCAGCTTGGAAGGGGGCTTCTACGAGCAGTACTTC
>TRBV19|TRBJ2-4|NA|TRBD1
CASSIEGADIQYF
TGTGCCAGTAGTATTGAGGGGGCGGACATTCAGTACTTC
>TRBV18|TRBJ2-1|NA|NA
CASSRGLGNEQFF
TGTGCCAGCTCACGCGGCTTAGGCAATGAGCAGTTCTTC
>TRBV5-1|TRBJ2-7|NA|TRBD2
CASSFEALAGGAKEQYF
TGCGCCAGCAGCTTCGAAGCTCTAGCGGGAGGAGCCAAAGAGCAGTACTTC
>TRBV5-1|TRBJ2-3|NA|NA
CASSLDFYTDTQYF
TGCGCCAGCAGCTTAGACTTCTACACAGATACGCAGTATTTT
>TRBV5-5|TRBJ2-7|NA|TRBD2
CASSLDSGARVPYEQYF
TGTGCCAGCAGCTTGGATAGCGGGGCGAGGGTACCCTACGAGCAGTACTTC
>TRBV15|TRBJ2-7|NA|TRBD2
CATSRGTSAYEQYF
TGTGCCACCAGCAGGGGGACTAGCGCCTACGAGCAGTACTTC
>TRBV11-1|TRBJ2-2|few|TRBD2
CASSSLAGDDTGELFF
TGTGCCAGCAGCTCCCTAGCGGGAGACGACACCGGGGAGCTGTTTTTT
>TRBV5-4|TRBJ2-1|once|NA
CASRTDNEQFF
TGTGCCAGCAGAACAGACAATGAGCAGTTCTTC
>TRBV7-3|TRBJ2-2|NA|NA
CASSSGQITGELFF
TGTGCCAGCAGCTCCGGACAGATCACCGGGGAGCTGTTTTTT
>TRBV4-3|TRBJ2-7|NA|TRBD1
CASSQEGQGAYEQYF
TGCGCCAGCAGCCAAGAAGGACAGGGGGCCTACGAGCAGTACTTC
>TRBV14|TRBJ2-7|once|TRBD1
CASSQIPGQGAWSEYF
TGTGCCAGCAGCCAAATTCCAGGACAGGGGGCTTGGAGCGAGTACTTC
>TRBV7-9|TRBJ2-5|NA|NA
CASSLSRPSETQYF
TGTGCCAGCAGCTTATCCCGGCCGTCAGAGACCCAGTACTTC
>TRBV6-1|TRBJ2-3|NA|NA
CASRGQLNTDTQYF
TGTGCCAGCAGAGGGCAGCTAAACACAGATACGCAGTATTTT
>TRBV7-3|TRBJ2-3|NA|NA
CASSLRNTDTQYF
TGTGCCAGCAGCTTAAGGAACACAGATACGCAGTATTTT
>TRBV4-1|TRBJ2-5|NA|TRBD2
CASSQVRLAGEGETQYF
TGCGCCAGCAGCCAAGTAAGACTAGCGGGAGAGGGGGAGACCCAGTACTTC
>TRBV6-5|TRBJ2-1|few|TRBD1
CASSYGRGPNEQFF
TGTGCCAGCAGTTACGGCAGGGGGCCCAATGAGCAGTTCTTC
>TRBV5-4|TRBJ2-1|once|NA
CASSFYNEQFF
TGTGCCAGCAGCTTTTACAATGAGCAGTTCTTC